The 8 T cell receptor beta chains below come from one sample, sequenced in a study of OX40 agonist ivuxolimab in advanced cancers. Profiled with immunoSEQ multiplex PCR; TCRdb holds only in-frame clones, not every one. Of roughly 58,000 clones listed, around 85% are singletons. The source material was CD4+ or CD8+ T cells sorted from blood, sampled in a trial of the OX40 agonist ivuxolimab. Receptors were obtained from an adult with an advanced solid tumor such as melanoma, head and neck, liver or kidney cancer.

This clone has more than one count but fewer than ten. The V gene is TRBV19, the J gene TRBJ1-3; D is unresolved. The CDR3 loop spans 13 amino acids. Germline lookup yields CDR1 LNHDA and CDR2 SQIVND (reference sequence). Trimming stripped 4 bases from V and 3 bases from J, with 7 bases between. CDR3 region: CASSRSHGNTIYF. For the CDR3, the DNA is TGTGCCAGTAGTAGGTCCCATGGAAACACCATATATTTT.

The chain employs TRBV27 and TRBJ1-2; D unclear. Germline V lookup: CDR1 MNHEY, CDR2 SMNVEV (reference sequence). V lost 5 bases and J 4 bases, leaving 5 bases between the germline ends. The CDR3 length is 11 residues. The CDR3 loop reads CASSPFYGYTF. CDR3 sequence (DNA): TGTGCCAGCAGTCCCTTCTATGGCTACACCTTC.

The chain couples TRBV18 to TRBJ1-5; TRBD1 might be the D (5 bases). The CDR3 is 15 amino acids. Trimming shortened V by 5 bases and J by 3 bases, and 14 bases separated the two germline ends. Germline assignment: CDR1 KGHSH and CDR2 LQKENI. CDR3: CASSEHQGSNQPQHF. CDR3 nucleotides: TGTGCCAGCTCAGAACACCAGGGCTCCAATCAGCCCCAGCATTTT.

The J gene is TRBJ2-7, the V gene TRBV6-6; tentatively, D is TRBD2 (5 bases). From germline, CDR1 is MNHNY and CDR2 SVGAGI (reference sequence). The V gene lost 4 bases and the J gene lost 5 bases, with 15 bases spanning the gap. CDR3 length: 14 amino acids. CDR3 amino acids: CASSLVGGQDEQYF. The CDR3 bases are TGTGCCAGCAGTTTAGTAGGAGGCCAAGACGAGCAGTACTTC.

This rearrangement joins TRBV30 to TRBJ1-5; D is ambiguous. Germline V gives CDR1 GTSNPN, CDR2 SVGIG (reference sequence). This CDR3 has 13 amino acids. Trimming took off 0 bases at V and 5 bases at J, with 8 bases between the two ends. CDR3 bases: TGTGCCTGGAGTGTCCAGAGCGATCAGCCCCAGCATTTT. Its translation is CAWSVQSDQPQHF.

The DNA of the CDR3 is TGTGCCAGCAGTTCAGGGGGATGGAACACTGAAGCTTTCTTT. Its protein is CASSSGGWNTEAFF. V gene TRBV27 combines with J gene TRBJ1-1; TRBD1 matches at 7 bases. The CDR3 spans 14 residues. The trim removed 4 bases at V and 1 base at J, leaving 3 bases unmatched. The germline V gene has CDR1 MNHEY and CDR2 SMNVEV (reference sequence).

CDR3 amino acids: CASSQALGTNEKLFF. The CDR3 bases are TGTGCCAGCAGCCAAGCACTGGGAACTAATGAAAAACTGTTTTTT. The chain employs TRBV5-6 and TRBJ1-4; D gene ambiguous. The V and J ends lost 4 bases and 1 base respectively, with 11 bases between them. The germline gives CDR1 SGHDT, CDR2 YYEEEE. This CDR3 region has 15 residues.

The chain is built from TRBV9 and TRBJ1-1; D not resolved. The V end was cut by 4 bases, the J end by 7 bases, with 20 bases between. Germline CDR1 and CDR2: SGDLS and YYNGEE. CDR3 length: 15 amino acids. Here the CDR3 reads CASSPSSAPSGEAFF. CDR3 in DNA: TGTGCCAGCAGCCCTAGTTCGGCCCCCTCCGGTGAAGCTTTCTTT.